Listed here are 18 T cell receptor beta chains from one sample, sequenced in a study of OX40 agonist ivuxolimab in advanced cancers. Sequencing was performed with immunoSEQ multiplex PCR; in TCRdb, only in-frame clones are kept and a portion is missing. Of around 77,000 clones in the sample, 75% to 90% were seen once. Sequencing was performed on CD4+ or CD8+ T cells sorted from blood, taken in a trial of the OX40 agonist ivuxolimab. The receptor source for this set is an adult with an advanced solid tumor such as melanoma, head and neck, liver or kidney cancer.

The chain carries TRBV5-6 and TRBJ2-2; D is ambiguous. V shed 3 bases and J shed 4 bases, with 4 bases lying between them. Germline CDR1 reads SGHDT; CDR2 reads YYEEEE. The CDR3 length is 12 residues. CDR3 loop: CASSSTTGELFF. Here the CDR3 DNA reads TGTGCCAGCAGCTCCACCACCGGGGAGCTGTTTTTT.

This chain uses TRBV11-1 with TRBJ1-2, with no clear D. The CDR3 totals 13 residues. Germline-derived CDR1 and CDR2 are SGHAT and FQDESV (reference sequence). Trimming cost V 1 base and J 7 bases, with 10 bases left between them. CDR3 nucleotides: TGTGCCAGCAGCTTAGGCCGTAACGGTGGCTACACCTTC. Translating it yields CASSLGRNGGYTF.

V and J are TRBV5-6 and TRBJ1-6, with D possibly matching TRBD1 (5 bases). The germline gives CDR1 SGHDT, CDR2 YYEEEE. V lost 3 bases and J lost 10, with 11 bases in between. The CDR3 covers 13 residues. The chain's CDR3 is CASSYRTLSPLHF. CDR3 sequence (DNA): TGTGCCAGCAGCTACAGGACGTTATCACCCCTCCACTTT.

This clone was seen a single time. The genes are TRBV7-9 and TRBJ1-4; the D gene is possibly TRBD1 (5 bases). Germline CDR1 is SEHNR and CDR2 is FQNEAQ (reference sequence). Trimming pared 5 bases from V and 8 bases from J, leaving 18 bases between. The CDR3 runs 15 residues. The CDR3 loop reads CASSPGTADYEKLFF. Here the CDR3 DNA reads TGTGCCAGCAGCCCAGGGACGGCCGATTACGAAAAACTGTTTTTT.

The V and J genes are TRBV7-2 and TRBJ1-1; D possibly corresponds to TRBD1 (5 bases). V lost 4 bases to trimming and J lost 2 bases, with 14 bases between them. CDR3 length equals 15 residues. Per germline, CDR1 SGHTA and CDR2 FQGNSA. The CDR3: CASSSEDKYNTEAFF. CDR3 nucleotides: TGTGCCAGCAGCTCCGAGGACAAATACAACACTGAAGCTTTCTTT.

J is TRBJ1-2 and V is TRBV28; D ambiguous. Germline CDR1 is MDHEN and CDR2 is SYDVKM. The V end lost 4 bases, the J end lost 4 bases, and 7 bases lay between the germline ends. The CDR3 spans 12 residues. The CDR3 DNA reads as TGTGCCAGCAGTTCGGACCCCTATGGCTACACCTTC. Translated: CASSSDPYGYTF.

J is TRBJ1-1 and V is TRBV7-8; TRBD1 agrees at 12 bases. Trimming at V came to 4 bases and at J to 10 bases, leaving 4 bases not matched to a gene. The CDR3 is 13 residues long. CDR1 SGHVS and CDR2 FQNEAQ come from the germline V gene. The CDR3 loop reads CASSSGTGGLAFF. The CDR3 DNA reads TGTGCCAGCAGCTCAGGGACAGGGGGCTTAGCTTTCTTT. Looking up the rest from reference TRBV7-8 and TRBJ1-1 gives the full variable domain: GAGVSQSPRYKVAKRGQDVALRCDPISGHVSLFWYQQALGQGPEFLTYFQNEAQLDKSGLPSDRFFAERPEGSVSTLKIQRTQQEDSAVYLCASSSGTGGLAFFGQGTRLTVV.

With regard to this clone: A read error may produce the germline difference seen at one junction end. The chain uses TRBV7-7 and TRBJ2-3; 9 bases agree with TRBD1. The CDR3 length is 15 residues. In germline, CDR1 is SSHAT, CDR2 FNYEAQ (reference sequence). CDR3 loop: CASSEDRGGTDTQYF. The CDR3 coding sequence is TGTGCTAGCAGCGAGGACAGGGGAGGAACAGATACGCAGTATTTT.

The chain is built from TRBV11-2 and TRBJ2-7, with 12 nucleotides matching TRBD1. V was clipped by 4 bases and J by 5 bases; unmatched bases: 3. The CDR3 is 14 residues long. Germline V gene data show CDR1 as SGHAT and CDR2 as FQNNGV. For the CDR3, the DNA is TGTGCCAGCAGCTGGGGGGACAGGGGGCACGAGCAGTACTTC. Residues: CASSWGDRGHEQYF.

Written as DNA, the CDR3 is TGTGCCAGCAGTGACAGGGGAGAGCAGCCCCAGCATTTT. Translated: CASSDRGEQPQHF. The chain has TRBV6-6 and TRBJ1-5; 8 nucleotides line up with TRBD1. Trimming cost V 5 bases and J 7 bases; bases outside gene matches: 4. CDR3 size: 13 residues. The germline V gene encodes CDR1 MNHNY and CDR2 SVGAGI (reference sequence).

This clone is a singleton in its sample. The CDR3 sequence is CASSLRHQIRNSPLHF. Here the CDR3 DNA reads TGTGCCAGCAGTTTAAGACACCAAATTCGAAATTCACCCCTCCACTTT. This chain uses TRBV28 with TRBJ1-6; D gene uncertain. From germline, CDR1 is MDHEN and CDR2 SYDVKM. The CDR3 is 16 residues long. V was shortened by 2 bases and J by 7 bases, with 15 bases between the two germline ends.

The rearrangement links TRBV11-3 to TRBJ2-7; 9 bases fit TRBD2. The CDR3 covers 14 residues. With 5 bases clipped from V and 1 base from J, the junction kept 3 bases outside the gene matches. Germline loops: CDR1 SGHNT, CDR2 YENEEA. The CDR3 here is CASSRLAASYEQYF. Here the CDR3 DNA reads TGTGCCAGCAGCAGACTAGCGGCATCCTACGAGCAGTACTTC.

V usage is TRBV5-1 and J usage is TRBJ2-5, with 11 nucleotides matching TRBD2. V shed 4 bases, J shed 1 base, and the junction held 6 bases outside the gene matches. This CDR3 is built from 16 residues. In germline, CDR1 is SGHRS, CDR2 YFSETQ. CDR3 sequence: CASSILSGGAQETQYF. The CDR3 coding sequence is TGCGCCAGCAGCATCCTTAGCGGGGGGGCCCAAGAGACCCAGTACTTC. Filled out from reference TRBV5-1 and TRBJ2-5, the complete variable domain reads KAGVTQTPRYLIKTRGQQVTLSCSPISGHRSVSWYQQTPGQGLQFLFEYFSETQRNKGNFPGRFSGRQFSNSRSEMNVSTLELGDSALYLCASSILSGGAQETQYFGPGTRLLVL.

This chain links TRBV7-6 with TRBJ2-1, with TRBD2 matching over 15 bases. V trimming: 3 bases; J trimming: 9 bases; junction bases outside the gene matches: 15. This CDR3 contains 19 residues. CDR1 and CDR2 (germline): SGHVS, FNYEAQ. Here the CDR3 DNA reads TGTGCCAGCAGCTTGGGGGCCTCCGGGACTAGCGGGAGGAAACGTGAGCAGTTCTTC. Protein product: CASSLGASGTSGRKREQFF.

CDR3 region: CASSLGVGEAFF. The CDR3 nucleotides read TGCGCCAGCAGCTTGGGGGTAGGGGAAGCTTTCTTT. J is TRBJ1-1 and V is TRBV5-1, with unresolved D. Trimming cost V 0 bases and J 8 bases, with 8 bases left between them. CDR3 length: 12 amino acids. Germline loops: CDR1 SGHRS, CDR2 YFSETQ.

The CDR3 spells CASSLSLAGGGNEQFF. The CDR3 region has the DNA TGTGCCAGCAGCTTGTCCCTAGCGGGGGGAGGCAATGAGCAGTTCTTC. The chain links TRBV11-2 to TRBJ2-1, with TRBD2 matching 11 bases. This CDR3 has 16 amino acids. The J segment lost 6 bases and the V segment lost 3 bases, leaving 7 bases of the junction unmatched. CDR1 and CDR2 from the germline V gene are SGHAT and FQNNGV.

The chain joins TRBV2 to TRBJ2-7; D gene uncertain. V gave up 4 bases and J gave up 5 bases, with 15 bases separating them. This CDR3 is built from 14 residues. Germline CDR1 SNHLY, CDR2 FYNNEI. The CDR3 protein is CASSVPRLENEQYF. The CDR3 region has the DNA TGTGCCAGCAGTGTCCCACGGCTAGAGAACGAGCAGTACTTC.

The V and J genes are TRBV10-2 and TRBJ2-7; D gene uncertain. Per germline, CDR1 WSHSY and CDR2 SAAADI. V shed 2 bases and J shed 4 bases, with 3 bases lying between them. CDR3 size: 11 residues. The CDR3 DNA is TGCGCCAGCAGTGAGAAATACGAGCAGTACTTC. Amino acid sequence: CASSEKYEQYF.